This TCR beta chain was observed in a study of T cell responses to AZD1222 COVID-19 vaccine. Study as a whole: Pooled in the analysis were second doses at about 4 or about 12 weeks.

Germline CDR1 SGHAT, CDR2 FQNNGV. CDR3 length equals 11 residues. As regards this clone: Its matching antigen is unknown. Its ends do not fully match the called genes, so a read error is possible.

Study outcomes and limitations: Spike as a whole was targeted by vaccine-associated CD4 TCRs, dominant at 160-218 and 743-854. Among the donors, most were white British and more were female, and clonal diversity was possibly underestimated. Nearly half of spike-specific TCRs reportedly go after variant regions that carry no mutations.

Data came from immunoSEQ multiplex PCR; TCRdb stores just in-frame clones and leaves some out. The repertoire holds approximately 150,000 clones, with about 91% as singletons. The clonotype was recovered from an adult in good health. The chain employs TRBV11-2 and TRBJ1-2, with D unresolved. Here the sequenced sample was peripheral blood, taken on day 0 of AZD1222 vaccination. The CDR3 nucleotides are TGTGCCAGCAGCTCCCCCTCGGGAGGGCAGTTC. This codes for CASSSPSGGQF.